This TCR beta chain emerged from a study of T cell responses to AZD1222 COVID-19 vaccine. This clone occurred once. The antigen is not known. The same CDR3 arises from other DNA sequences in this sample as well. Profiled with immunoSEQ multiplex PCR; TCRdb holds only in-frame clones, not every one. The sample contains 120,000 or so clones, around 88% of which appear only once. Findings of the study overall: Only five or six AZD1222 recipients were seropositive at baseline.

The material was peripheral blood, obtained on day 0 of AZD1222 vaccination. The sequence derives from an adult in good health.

The CDR3 DNA sequence: TGTGCCAGCAGTTTAAGCGGCAATCAGCCCCAGCATTTT. Its translation: CASSLSGNQPQHF. The genes are TRBV27 and TRBJ1-5; no clear D gene. CDR3 length: 13 residues. With 2 bases removed from V and 2 bases from J, the gap between germline ends came to 4 bases. Germline V gives CDR1 MNHEY, CDR2 SMNVEV (reference sequence).